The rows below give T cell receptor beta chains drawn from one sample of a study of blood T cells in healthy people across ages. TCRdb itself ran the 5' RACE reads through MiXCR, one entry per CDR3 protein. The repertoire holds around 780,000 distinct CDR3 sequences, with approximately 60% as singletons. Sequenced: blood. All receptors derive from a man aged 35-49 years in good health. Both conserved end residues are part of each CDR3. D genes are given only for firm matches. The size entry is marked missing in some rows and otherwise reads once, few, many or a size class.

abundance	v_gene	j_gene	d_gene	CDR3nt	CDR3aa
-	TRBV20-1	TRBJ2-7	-	TGCAGTGCTAGAGATTACGTGGGATTCCACGAGCAGTACTTC	CSARDYVGFHEQYF
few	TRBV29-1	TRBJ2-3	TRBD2	TGCAGCGTTGATACTAGCGGAAGCACAGATACGCAGTATTTT	CSVDTSGSTDTQYF
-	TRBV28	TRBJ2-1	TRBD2	TGTGCCAGCAGTTGGACTAGCGGCAATGAGCAGTTCTTC	CASSWTSGNEQFF
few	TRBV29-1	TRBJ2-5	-	TGCAGCGTTGAAGGTCTGACGTTAGAGACCCAGTACTTC	CSVEGLTLETQYF
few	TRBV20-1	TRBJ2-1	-	TGCAGTGCTCCCCAGGGTAGCTTACACTACAATGAGCAGTTCTTC	CSAPQGSLHYNEQFF
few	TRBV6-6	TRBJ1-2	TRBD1	TGTGCCAGCAGTTCTGACAGGGCTGGAGGCTACACCTTC	CASSSDRAGGYTF
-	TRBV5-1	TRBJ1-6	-	TGCGCCAGCAGACCAGGGGCGCGGAATTCACCCCTCCACTTT	CASRPGARNSPLHF
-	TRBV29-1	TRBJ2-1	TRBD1	TGCAGCGCCCGGACAGGGGTGAGGGAGCAGTTCTTC	CSARTGVREQFF
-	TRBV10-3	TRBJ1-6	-	TGTGCCATCAGTGAGTCGACACCGGTAAACCCTAGCTCCTATAATTCACCCCTCCACTTT	CAISESTPVNPSSYNSPLHF
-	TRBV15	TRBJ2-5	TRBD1	TGTGCCACCAGCAGAGAACAGGGGCTAGGAGAGACCCAGTACTTC	CATSREQGLGETQYF
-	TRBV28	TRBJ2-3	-	TGTGCCAGCAGTTTTGGCGGCGGGGATTTGGCAGATACGCAGTATTTT	CASSFGGGDLADTQYF
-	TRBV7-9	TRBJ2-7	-	TGTGCCAGCAGCTCCAGGGGGGTTAGCGGCTTTTACGAGCAGTACTTC	CASSSRGVSGFYEQYF
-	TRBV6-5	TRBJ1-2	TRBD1	TGTGCCAGCAGCAAACGGGGACAGGTTAACTATGGCTACACCTTC	CASSKRGQVNYGYTF
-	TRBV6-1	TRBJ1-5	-	TGTGCCAGCAGTGGGTCGATTTCAGAGGTTAGCAATCAGCCCCAGCATTTT	CASSGSISEVSNQPQHF
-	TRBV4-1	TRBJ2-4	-	TGCGCCAGCAGCCAAGATCAGCCAGGTGATCTAGCCAAAAACATTCAGTACTTC	CASSQDQPGDLAKNIQYF
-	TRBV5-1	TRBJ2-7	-	TGCGCCAGCAGCCCCCAGTTGAGTGACGAGCAGTACTTC	CASSPQLSDEQYF
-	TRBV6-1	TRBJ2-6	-	TGTGCCAGCAGCGCTCAGTGGTTTTACGGCGGGGGCTCTTCTGGGGCCAACGTCCTGACTTTC	CASSAQWFYGGGSSGANVLTF
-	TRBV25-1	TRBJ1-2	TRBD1	TGTGCCAGCAAACGGACAGGGCATGGCTACACCTTC	CASKRTGHGYTF
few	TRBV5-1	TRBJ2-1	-	TGCGCCAGCAGCTTGGCCTCTAGGCATGAGCAGTTCTTC	CASSLASRHEQFF
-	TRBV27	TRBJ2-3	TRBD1	TGTGCCAGCAGTCAATACAGGGGGACTGCACAGGGGGGTGGTTCAGATACGCAGTATTTT	CASSQYRGTAQGGGSDTQYF
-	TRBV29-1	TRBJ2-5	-	TGCAGCGTTGAACGTGAGCAAGAGACCCAGTACTTC	CSVEREQETQYF
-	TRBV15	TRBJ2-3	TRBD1	TGTGCCACCAGCAGAGATAGGGACAGATACACTCATACGCAGTATTTT	CATSRDRDRYTHTQYF
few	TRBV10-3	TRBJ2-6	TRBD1	TGTGCCATCAGTGGGTCGTATCAGGGGGCGAACTCTGGGGCCAACGTCCTGACTTTC	CAISGSYQGANSGANVLTF
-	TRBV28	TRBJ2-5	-	TGTGCCACCAGTGCTGTTTGGGGGGCAGAGACCCAGTACTTC	CATSAVWGAETQYF
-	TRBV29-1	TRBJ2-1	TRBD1	TGCAGCGTTGAGGGGGACAGGGGGCACAATGAGCAGTTCTTC	CSVEGDRGHNEQFF
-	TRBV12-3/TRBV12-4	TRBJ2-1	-	TGTGCCAGCACCATTTCCCCATATGAGCAGTTCTTC	CASTISPYEQFF
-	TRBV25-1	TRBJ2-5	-	TGTGCCAGCAGTGACCCACGGCTAGCAGGTCAAGAGACCCAGTACTTC	CASSDPRLAGQETQYF
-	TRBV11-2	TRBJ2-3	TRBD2	TGTGCCAGCAGCTTCGAGGCGGGCGGGGGGACAGATACGCAGTATTTT	CASSFEAGGGTDTQYF